This TCR beta chain was found in a study of Graves' ophthalmopathy and Graves' hyperthyroidism. As the template, RNA transcripts were used to amplify TCR beta CDR3 regions. Amplification began with first-round RT-PCR using HTBI primers, then second-round multiplex PCR was performed. TCRdb used MiXCR to reprocess the multiplex PCR reads, holding one entry per CDR3 protein. The sample carries 620,000 or so distinct CDR3 sequences, about a fifth recorded once. If patients had other autoimmune diseases, uncontrolled infections, pregnancy or lactation, they were excluded. Someone took the PBMCs out of approximately 9 ml of fresh peripheral blood. This clonotype has a count of ten or more. Sequenced material: peripheral blood. The receptor was derived from a woman between 18 and 29 years old with stable Graves' hyperthyroidism. Some clones in this sample may be carry-over from other donors' samples.

This chain's CDR3 is CASSEALGNSGNTIYF. The CDR3, as DNA: TGTGCCAGCAGTGAAGCGCTCGGAAATTCTGGAAACACCATATATTTT. This rearrangement joins TRBV6-1 to TRBJ1-3; D gene ambiguous. Germline CDR1 and CDR2: MNHNS and SASEGT. V was cut by 0 bases and J by 1 base, with 10 bases left in between. The CDR3 has 16 amino acids.